This TCR beta chain was sequenced during a study of cytomegalovirus exposure and HLA in healthy donors. General study findings and limits: Donors belonging to an Asian-associated ancestry cluster reportedly showed fewer N-insertions in productive TCRs than the roughly 700-donor mean, according to what a later analysis found.

With regard to this clone: Its antigen is currently unknown.

The CDR3 runs to 14 residues. CDR1 is MNHEY and CDR2 is SVGAGI in the germline V gene. Trimming shortened V by 5 bases and J by 8 bases, and 16 bases separated the two germline ends. Amplification used 60 Vbeta primers and 13 Jbeta primers. Using immunoSEQ multiplex PCR, the repertoire was profiled, and TCRdb retains in-frame clones only, with some absent. The table has fewer than 150,000 clones, under 85% seen once. The TCR comes from a human donor in good health. The rearrangement uses TRBV6-5 and TRBJ2-1; possibly TRBD2 for D (6 bases). Sequencing was done on a sample of PBMCs. DNA of the CDR3: TGTGCCAGCAGTCCCCTTCGGCCGGGAGATGAGCAGTTCTTC. As protein: CASSPLRPGDEQFF.